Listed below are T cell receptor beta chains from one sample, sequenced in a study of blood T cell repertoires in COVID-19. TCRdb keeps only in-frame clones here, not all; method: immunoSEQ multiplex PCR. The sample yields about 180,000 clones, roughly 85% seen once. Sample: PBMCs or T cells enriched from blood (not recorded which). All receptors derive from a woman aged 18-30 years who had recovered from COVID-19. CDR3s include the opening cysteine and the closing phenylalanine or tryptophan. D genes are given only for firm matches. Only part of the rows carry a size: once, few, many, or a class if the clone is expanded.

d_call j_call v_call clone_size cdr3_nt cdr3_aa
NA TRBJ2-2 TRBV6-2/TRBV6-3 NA TGTGCCAGCAGCTGGGACTCACGGGACACCGGGGAGCTGTTTTTT CASSWDSRDTGELFF
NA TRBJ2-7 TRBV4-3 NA TGCGCCAGCAGCCAAGGGAGGGGCTTCTCGGACGAGCAGTACTTC CASSQGRGFSDEQYF
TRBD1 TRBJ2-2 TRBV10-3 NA TGTGCCATCAGAACGGGACAGGGGACAAACACCGGGGAGCTGTTTTTT CAIRTGQGTNTGELFF
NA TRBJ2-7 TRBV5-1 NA TGCGCCAGCAGCTCGGGCAGGGCGGAGTACTTC CASSSGRAEYF
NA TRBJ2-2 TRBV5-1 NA TGCGCCAGCACAGGGGCTAGTTGGGTCACCGGGGAGCTGTTTTTT CASTGASWVTGELFF
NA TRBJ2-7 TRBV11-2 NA TGTGCCAGCAGCTTAAACACCGACTACGAGCAGTACTTC CASSLNTDYEQYF
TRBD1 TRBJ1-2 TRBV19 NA TGTGCCAGTAGTACCGGACAGGTATGGAGTGGCTACACCTTC CASSTGQVWSGYTF
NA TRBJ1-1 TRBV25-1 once TGTGCCAGCAGTGAAGGGGGGGGGTATGGTTTCTTT CASSEGGGYGFF
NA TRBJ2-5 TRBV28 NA TGTGCCAGCAGATCGACAGGGGAGGGGGAGACCCAGTACTTC CASRSTGEGETQYF
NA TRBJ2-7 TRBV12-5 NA TGTGCTAGTGCCCGCGACCTCGGGTCCTACGAGCAGTACTTC CASARDLGSYEQYF
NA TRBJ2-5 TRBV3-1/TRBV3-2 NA TGTGCCAGCAGCCAGATTGTGGGAGCACAAGAGACCCAGTACTTC CASSQIVGAQETQYF
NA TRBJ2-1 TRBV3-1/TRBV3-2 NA TGTGCCAGCAGTTTCTCAAGGGGTAATTCTGCGGGGAGACTAGAACACTACAATGAGCAGTTCTTC CASSFSRGNSAGRLEHYNEQFF
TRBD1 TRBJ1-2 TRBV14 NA TGTGCCAGCAGCCATACCCCGGGACAGACTTCTGGCTACACCTTC CASSHTPGQTSGYTF
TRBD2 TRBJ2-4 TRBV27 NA TGTGCCAGCAGTTGGAGTGGCGGGGGGGGCCTAGCCAAAAACATTCAGTACTTC CASSWSGGGGLAKNIQYF
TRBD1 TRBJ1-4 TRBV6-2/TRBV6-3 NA TGTGCCAGCAGTCGACAGGGGGCAAGCGAAAAACTGTTTTTT CASSRQGASEKLFF
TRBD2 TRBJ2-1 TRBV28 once TGTGCCAGCAGCCCTTTAGGACTAGCGGGGAGCAATGAGCAGTTCTTC CASSPLGLAGSNEQFF
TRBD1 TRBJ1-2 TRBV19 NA TGTGCCAGTAGTCTCACGACAGGGGATGGCTACACCTTC CASSLTTGDGYTF
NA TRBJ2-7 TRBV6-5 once TGTGCCAGCAGTTACGATGGAGGGTTCTACGAGCAGTACTTC CASSYDGGFYEQYF
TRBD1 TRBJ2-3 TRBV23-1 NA TGCGCCAGCAGTCAATTCCGTTACCCGAACGTCACCACGGGGACAGGCTTCACAGATACGCAGTATTTT CASSQFRYPNVTTGTGFTDTQYF
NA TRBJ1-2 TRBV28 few TGTGCCAGCAGTCCAGACAGCGCCTATGGCTACACCTTC CASSPDSAYGYTF
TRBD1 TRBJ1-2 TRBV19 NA TGTGCCAGTAGTACAATTACAGGGGCCGTCTATGGCTACACCTTC CASSTITGAVYGYTF
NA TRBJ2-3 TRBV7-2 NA TGTGCCAGCAGCTTTTTAAATTCGGCAGATACGCAGTATTTT CASSFLNSADTQYF
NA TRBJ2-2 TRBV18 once TGTGCCAGCTCACGGCAACAGGGACCGAACACCGGGGAGCTGTTTTTT CASSRQQGPNTGELFF
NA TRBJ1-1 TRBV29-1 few TGCAGCGGGGGGGGAGTGCAGAACACTGAAGCTTTCTTT CSGGGVQNTEAFF
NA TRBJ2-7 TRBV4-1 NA TGCGCCAGCAGCCAAGACGACATTTCCTACGAGCAGTACTTC CASSQDDISYEQYF
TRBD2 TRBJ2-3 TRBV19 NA TGTGCCAGTAGGACAGGACTAGCGGGAGGGGCAGATACGCAGTATTTT CASRTGLAGGADTQYF
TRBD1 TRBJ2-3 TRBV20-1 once TGCAGTGCTAGTATAATGACAGGGGTAGATACGCAGTATTTT CSASIMTGVDTQYF
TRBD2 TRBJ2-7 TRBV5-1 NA TGCGCCAGCAGCTCCGGGACTAGCGGCTACTACGAGCAGTACTTC CASSSGTSGYYEQYF
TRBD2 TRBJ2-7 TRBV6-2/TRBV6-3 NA TGTGCCAGCAACCCGGGACTAGCGCCCTACGAGCAGTACTTC CASNPGLAPYEQYF
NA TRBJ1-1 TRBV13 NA TGTGCCAGCAGGTACTCGGGGGAGCCAATGGCAGCTTTCTTT CASRYSGEPMAAFF
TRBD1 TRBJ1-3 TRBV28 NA TGTGCCAGCAGTCCCACCCCCGGGACAGTGGGCTCTGGAAACACCATATATTTT CASSPTPGTVGSGNTIYF
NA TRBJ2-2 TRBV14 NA TGTGCCAGCAGCCAAGCTTACGGGACAAACACCGGGGAGCTGTTTTTT CASSQAYGTNTGELFF
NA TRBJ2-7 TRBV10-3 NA TGTGCCATCAGCGACGACGGGACTGCATCCTACGAGCAGTACTTC CAISDDGTASYEQYF
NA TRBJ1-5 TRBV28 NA TGTGCCAGCAGTGGTATAGGAGAAGGCGGGCAGCCCCAGCATTTT CASSGIGEGGQPQHF
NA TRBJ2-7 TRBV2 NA TGTGCCAGCAGTGTACTCTTCTACGAGCAGTACTTC CASSVLFYEQYF
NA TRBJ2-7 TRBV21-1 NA TGTGCCAGCAGCCCACAGGTGGCTGGTTACGAGCAGTACTTC CASSPQVAGYEQYF
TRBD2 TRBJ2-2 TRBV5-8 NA TGTGCCAGCAGCTTGGCCTTAGCTAGCGGGGCCACCGGGGAGCTGTTTTTT CASSLALASGATGELFF
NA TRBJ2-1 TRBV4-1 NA TGCGCCAGCAGCCAAGATAAGTTGGGGGCAGGGTACAATGAGCAGTTCTTC CASSQDKLGAGYNEQFF
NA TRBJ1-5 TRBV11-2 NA TGTGCCAGCAGCTCAGTGGGCAGGGGAATCAGCAATCAGCCCCAGCATTTT CASSSVGRGISNQPQHF
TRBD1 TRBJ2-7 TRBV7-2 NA TGTGCCAGCAGCCCCGGGACAGGGAACTACGAGCAGTACTTC CASSPGTGNYEQYF